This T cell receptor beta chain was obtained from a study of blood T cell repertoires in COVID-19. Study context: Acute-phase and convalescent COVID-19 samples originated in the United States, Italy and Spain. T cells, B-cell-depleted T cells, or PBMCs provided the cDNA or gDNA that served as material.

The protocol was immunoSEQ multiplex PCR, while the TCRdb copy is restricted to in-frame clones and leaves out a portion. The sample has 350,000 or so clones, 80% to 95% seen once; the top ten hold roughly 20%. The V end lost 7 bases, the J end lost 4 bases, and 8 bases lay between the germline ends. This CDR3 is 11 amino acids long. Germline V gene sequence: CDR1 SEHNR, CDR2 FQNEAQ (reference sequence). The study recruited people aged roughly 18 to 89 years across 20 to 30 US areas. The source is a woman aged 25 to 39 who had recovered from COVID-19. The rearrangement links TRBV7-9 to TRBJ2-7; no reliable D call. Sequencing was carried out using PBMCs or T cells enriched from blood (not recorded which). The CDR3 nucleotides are TGTGCCAGCACCGCAGGATACGAGCAGTACTTC. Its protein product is CASTAGYEQYF.